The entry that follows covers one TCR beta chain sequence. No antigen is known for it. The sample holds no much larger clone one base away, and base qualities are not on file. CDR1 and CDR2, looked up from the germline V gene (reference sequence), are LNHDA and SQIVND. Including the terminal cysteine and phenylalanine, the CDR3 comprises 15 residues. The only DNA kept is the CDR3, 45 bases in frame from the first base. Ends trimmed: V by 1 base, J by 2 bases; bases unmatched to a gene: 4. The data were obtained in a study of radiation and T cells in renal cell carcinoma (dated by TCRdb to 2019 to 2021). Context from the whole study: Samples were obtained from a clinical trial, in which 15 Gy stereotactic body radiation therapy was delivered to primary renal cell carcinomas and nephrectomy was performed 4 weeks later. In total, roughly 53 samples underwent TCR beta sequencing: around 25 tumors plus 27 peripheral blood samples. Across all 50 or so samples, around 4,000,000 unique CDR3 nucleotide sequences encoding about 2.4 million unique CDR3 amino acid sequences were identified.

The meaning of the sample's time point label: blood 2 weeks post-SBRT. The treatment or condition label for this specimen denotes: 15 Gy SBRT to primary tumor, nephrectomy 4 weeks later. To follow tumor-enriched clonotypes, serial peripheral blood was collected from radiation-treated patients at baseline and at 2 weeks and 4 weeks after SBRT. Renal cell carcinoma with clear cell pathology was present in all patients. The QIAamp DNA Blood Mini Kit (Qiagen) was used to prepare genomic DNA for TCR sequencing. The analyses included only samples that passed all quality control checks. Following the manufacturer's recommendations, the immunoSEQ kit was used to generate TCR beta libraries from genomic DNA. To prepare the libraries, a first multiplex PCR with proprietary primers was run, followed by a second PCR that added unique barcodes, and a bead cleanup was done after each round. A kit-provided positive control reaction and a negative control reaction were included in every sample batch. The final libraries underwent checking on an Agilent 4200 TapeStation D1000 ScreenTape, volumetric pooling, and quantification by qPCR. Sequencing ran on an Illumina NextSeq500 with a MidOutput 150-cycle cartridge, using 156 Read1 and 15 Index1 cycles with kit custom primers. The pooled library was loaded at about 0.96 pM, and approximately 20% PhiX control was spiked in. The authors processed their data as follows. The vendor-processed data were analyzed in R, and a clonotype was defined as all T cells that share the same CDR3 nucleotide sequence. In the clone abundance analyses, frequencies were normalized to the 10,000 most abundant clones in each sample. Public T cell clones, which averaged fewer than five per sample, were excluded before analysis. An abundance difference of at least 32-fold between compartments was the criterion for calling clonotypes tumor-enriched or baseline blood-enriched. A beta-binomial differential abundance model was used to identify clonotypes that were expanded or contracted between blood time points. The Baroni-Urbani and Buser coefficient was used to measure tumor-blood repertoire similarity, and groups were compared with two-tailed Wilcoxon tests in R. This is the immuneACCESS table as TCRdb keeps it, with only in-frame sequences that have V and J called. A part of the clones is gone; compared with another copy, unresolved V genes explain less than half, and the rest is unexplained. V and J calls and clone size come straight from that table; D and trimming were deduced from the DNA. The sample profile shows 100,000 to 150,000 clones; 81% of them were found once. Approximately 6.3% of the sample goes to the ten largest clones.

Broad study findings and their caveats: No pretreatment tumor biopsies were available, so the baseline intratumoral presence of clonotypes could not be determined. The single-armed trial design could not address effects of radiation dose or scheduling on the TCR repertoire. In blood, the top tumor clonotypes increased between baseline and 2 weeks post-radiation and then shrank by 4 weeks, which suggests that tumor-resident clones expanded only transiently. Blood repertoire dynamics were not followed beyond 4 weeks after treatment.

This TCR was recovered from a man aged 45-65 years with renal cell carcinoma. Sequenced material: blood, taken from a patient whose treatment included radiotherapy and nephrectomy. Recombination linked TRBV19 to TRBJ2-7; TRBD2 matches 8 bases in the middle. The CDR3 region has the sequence CASSIVAGGTYEQYF. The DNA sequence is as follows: TGTGCCAGTAGTATAGTGGCGGGGGGAACCTACGAGCAGTACTTC.